These T cell receptor beta chains were read from a single sample in a study of molecular identifiers for immune sequencing clone quantification. MiXCR, applied by TCRdb to the PCR reads, yields one record per CDR3 protein. The sample lists roughly 300,000 distinct CDR3 sequences, about 23% occurring once. Sequenced sample: naive CD8+ T cells from blood, with Jurkat cell RNA spiked in. The receptors shown here come from a human donor in good health. Some libraries in this study had Jurkat cell RNA spiked in. Each CDR3 is given with its conserved first and last residue. Fields, in order: V gene, J gene, CDR3 protein.

>TRBV20-1|TRBJ2-7
CSARDNDLGQASKSYEQYF
>TRBV28|TRBJ2-7
CTSSSSRFYEQYF
>TRBV4-1|TRBJ2-3
CASSPTAGAHTDTQYF
>TRBV5-6|TRBJ2-3
CASSFGGSLDTQYF
>TRBV12-3/TRBV12-4|TRBJ2-7
CASSPTLSEQYF
>TRBV7-9|TRBJ2-7
CASSPPAGYEQYF
>TRBV28|TRBJ1-2
CASSLGTGAGYTF
>TRBV27|TRBJ2-4
CASSLTPTNIQYF
>TRBV7-2|TRBJ2-3
CASSSTAAVYSTDTQYF
>TRBV4-1|TRBJ2-2
CASSPQLTGELFF
>TRBV27|TRBJ2-7
CASSLARGYYEQYF
>TRBV6-1|TRBJ2-7
CASSEGQVGF
>TRBV5-5|TRBJ2-3
CASSLLAGERTDTQYF
>TRBV6-2/TRBV6-3|TRBJ2-2
CATDTRGTGELFF
>TRBV10-3|TRBJ2-1
CAISSQGDEQFF
>TRBV2|TRBJ1-4
CASSPGQTGEKLFF
>TRBV24-1|TRBJ2-1
CATSAGWGRDYNEQFF
>TRBV2|TRBJ1-1
CASIGQSNTEAFF
>TRBV7-9|TRBJ2-5
CASSPRQALYQETQYF
>TRBV19|TRBJ2-7
CASSVIAGLPHEQYF
>TRBV28|TRBJ1-4
CASSSTGGFTTNEKLFF
>TRBV6-2/TRBV6-3|TRBJ2-1
CASSYRAREDVDNEQFF
>TRBV20-1|TRBJ2-5
CSARDRAGGPLETQYF
>TRBV4-3|TRBJ1-1
CASSGDWGTEAFF
>TRBV6-2/TRBV6-3|TRBJ2-2
CASSPIATVPNTGELFF
>TRBV7-9|TRBJ2-5
CASSPRTSGGPFQETQYF
>TRBV12-3/TRBV12-4|TRBJ2-6
CASSFWLAGDRVRSGANVLTF
>TRBV4-3|TRBJ2-1
CASSPETSYNEQFF
>TRBV27|TRBJ2-1
CASSPSAIFGGSYNEQFF
>TRBV4-2|TRBJ2-7
CASSPRDRYEQYF
>TRBV11-2|TRBJ1-2
CASSLADVNYGYTF
>TRBV12-3/TRBV12-4|TRBJ2-6
CASSGQPISGANVLTF
>TRBV5-4|TRBJ2-5
CASSTYHQAETQYF
>TRBV4-2|TRBJ1-1
CASSQTGTSNTEAFF
>TRBV4-1|TRBJ2-1
CASSLGQGAPYNGQFF